This T cell receptor (beta chain) was sequenced during a study of neurological immune-mediated disorders (dated by TCRdb to about 2019). Study-wide context: Using UMI-based sequencing, the study compared peripheral blood TCR-beta repertoires from patients with HTLV-I-associated myelopathy (HAM/TSP), patients with multiple sclerosis, and healthy controls. Each longitudinal HAM/TSP and healthy donor was sampled at 3 time-points spaced at roughly 3-45 month intervals. The roughly 99 TCR-beta libraries covered PBMC samples along with longitudinal samples, technical triplicates, and paired sorted CD4+ and CD8+ T-cell subsets. Of the approximately 68 subjects in the cohort, around 15 were HAM/TSP patients, approximately 35 were multiple sclerosis patients, and around 20 were healthy controls.

The paper as a whole reports these results and caveats: No identical CDR3 amino acid sequences were found to be shared among expanded clones across subjects, suggesting that TCR-beta repertoires were private in all groups. The highest TCR clonal expansion was observed in HAM/TSP patients, whereas the lowest was observed in MS patients, even when compared with healthy controls.

Interpreted using the paper, the time point label stands for: longitudinal time-point 2. The healthy controls were volunteers from blood banks in Maryland, USA. Unsorted PBMC libraries were generated from 2 million PBMCs stored in RNAlater at -80 °C until RNA extraction. PBMCs were separated from peripheral blood using Ficoll-Hypaque density gradient centrifugation and then cryopreserved in liquid nitrogen. cDNA was synthesized by template-switch 5'RACE using a primer with a 10-nucleotide random unique molecular identifier that tagged each TCR transcript. Every sequencing run yielded over 160 million TCR-beta sequences covering 15-18 subjects. The RNeasy kit was used for extraction of total RNA. The KAPA Real-time Library Amplification kit was used to amplify TCR-beta VDJ regions with primers for the TCR constant region and the 5'RACE anchor. A first PCR added sample indexes and Illumina adaptors, and a second PCR then raised library yield. After Ampure bead purification, the TCR product of roughly 650 bp was size-selected on a 2% E-gel SizeSelection system. Before pooling, library quality was assessed on a Bioanalyzer, concentration was determined with Qubit, and library quantification was performed with the Kapa Library Quantification kit. An Illumina HiSeq 2500 was used to sequence the libraries paired-end at 2 x 150 bp. To increase sequence diversity, roughly 24-32% phiX was spiked into each library pool. On the study's bioinformatics: Quality-filtered reads were processed with the UMI-based MiGEC pipeline, which removed over 85% of raw TCR sequences during error correction. VDJ genes were aligned to IMGT germline references, and each clonotype was defined by a unique CDR3 amino acid sequence together with V-J genes. VDJtools evaluated clonal expansion, Shannon diversity and CDR3 relatedness (CalcPairwiseDistances, ClusterSamples); CLCbio workbench built phylogenetic trees. Clones with at least 8 unique UMIs were defined as expanded, with this threshold being based on coefficient-of-variation modelling across technical triplicates. TCRdb reworked the public reads: Q25 trimming with fastp, MiXCR clone assembly, productive beta chains retained. CDR3 protein sequences are deduplicated, and each keeps its most common genes and DNA. Clone size and V and J calls follow TCRdb, not the original study. Present in this sample are fewer than 40,000 distinct CDR3 sequences, more than 10% of which were seen just once. Jointly, the top ten make up roughly 2.3% of the sample.

Spanning cysteine to phenylalanine, the CDR3 consists of 14 amino acids. The sequence is cut down to CDR3 DNA, 42 bases in frame from base 1. CDR1 and CDR2 were assigned from the germline V gene as SGHRS and YFSETQ. Concerning this clonotype itself: There is no known antigen for this receptor. A junction end diverges from the germline sequence, so it may reflect a read error.

The TCR was taken from a woman aged 40 to 50 in good health. The chain is encoded by TRBV5-1 joined to TRBJ1-1; the D gene identity is not certain. Sequenced input: PBMCs. CDR3 region: CANSLARSQAEAFF. The sequenced DNA is TGCGCCAACAGCTTGGCCAGATCCCAAGCTGAAGCTTTCTTT.